The 18 T cell receptor beta chains presented below share a single source sample, sequenced in a study of control samples from healthy donors and cancer patients. TCRdb's table, derived via immunoSEQ multiplex PCR, lists solely in-frame clones and lacks some. Seen here are approximately 97,000 clones, 92% observed once, and the top ten hold under 3%. Source material: blood. These receptors all stem from a woman aged 18-29 years in good health.

The chain uses TRBV24-1 and TRBJ2-7; no definite D call. Germline assignment: CDR1 KGHDR and CDR2 SFDVKD. The length of the CDR3 is 15 residues. CDR3 amino acids: CVYTPRSTEPYEQYF. In DNA form, the CDR3 reads TGTGTCTACACACCACGGTCAACAGAGCCCTACGAGCAGTACTTC.

This clone was recorded a few times. The V and J genes are TRBV27 and TRBJ2-3; no clear D gene. In germline, CDR1 is MNHEY, CDR2 SMNVEV (reference sequence). CDR3 length: 14 amino acids. The V end was cut by 8 bases, the J end by 2 bases, with 14 bases between. CDR3 in DNA: TGTGCCAGCCGAGAACTACTTCTCACAGATACGCAGTATTTT. Protein product: CASRELLLTDTQYF.

This clone was seen only once. This chain connects TRBV5-6 to TRBJ2-1; 9 bases fit TRBD1. The CDR3 length is 16 residues. The trim removed 1 base at V and 5 bases at J, leaving 7 bases unmatched. Germline V lookup: CDR1 SGHDT, CDR2 YYEEEE. This CDR3 reads CASSLPGTGRDNEQFF. The CDR3 DNA reads TGTGCCAGCAGCTTGCCCGGGACAGGGCGGGACAATGAGCAGTTCTTC.

The rearrangement joins TRBV6-5 to TRBJ1-2, with D hard to call. Germline assignment: CDR1 MNHEY and CDR2 SVGAGI. CDR3 length: 14 residues. V was pared by 6 bases and J by 8 bases, with 19 bases between. The CDR3 protein is CASRPLLAFGGYTF. The CDR3 nucleotides are TGTGCCAGCAGGCCCCTTTTAGCCTTCGGGGGCTACACCTTC.

V gene TRBV5-1 combines with J gene TRBJ2-3; tentatively, D is TRBD1 (5 bases). The CDR3 is 12 residues long. Germline V gene lookup returns CDR1 SGHRS and CDR2 YFSETQ. Trimming removed 4 bases at V and 3 bases at J, with 6 bases between. The CDR3 loop is CASSPGTDTQYF. CDR3 nucleotides: TGCGCCAGCAGCCCAGGGACAGATACGCAGTATTTT. The complete variable domain, with remaining parts taken from reference TRBV5-1 and TRBJ2-3, reads KAGVTQTPRYLIKTRGQQVTLSCSPISGHRSVSWYQQTPGQGLQFLFEYFSETQRNKGNFPGRFSGRQFSNSRSEMNVSTLELGDSALYLCASSPGTDTQYFGPGTRLTVL.

The chain combines TRBV15 with TRBJ1-5; no firm D call. CDR1 and CDR2 from the germline V gene are LNHNV and YYDKDF (reference sequence). This CDR3 spans 15 amino acids. Trimming removed 8 bases from V and 0 bases from J, with 14 bases in between. CDR3: CATPRDELSNQPQHF. CDR3 DNA: TGTGCCACCCCCCGAGACGAACTTAGCAATCAGCCCCAGCATTTT.

The V call is TRBV21-1, the J call TRBJ2-4; TRBD1 is the table's D call and was not checked against the DNA. TRBV21-1 is listed as a pseudogene. The CDR3 covers 17 residues. CDR3 loop: CASSPEGDRVTKNIQYF. DNA for the CDR3: TGTGCCAGCAGTCCCGAGGGGGACAGGGTTACCAAAAACATTCAGTACTTC.

V gene TRBV10-3 combines with J gene TRBJ2-3, with D possibly being TRBD2 (6 bases). The CDR3 extends over 17 amino acids. Germline V gene lookup returns CDR1 ENHRY and CDR2 SYGVKD. Trimming shortened V by 2 bases and J by 2 bases, and 17 bases separated the two germline ends. The CDR3 nucleotides read TGTGCCATCAGTGAGAGGGGAGGACAACTAAACACAGATACGCAGTATTTT. Translation gives CAISERGGQLNTDTQYF.

A single count supports this clone. The V gene is TRBV9, the J gene TRBJ2-7, with D tentatively TRBD2 (7 bases). The germline V gene has CDR1 SGDLS and CDR2 YYNGEE. The V gene lost 4 bases and the J gene lost 1 base, with 12 bases spanning the gap. The CDR3 length is 14 residues. The chain's CDR3 is CASSTGGVSYEQYF. CDR3 bases: TGTGCCAGCAGCACGGGGGGCGTTTCCTACGAGCAGTACTTC.

V is TRBV20-1 and J is TRBJ1-1, with D hard to call. The V gene lost 3 bases and the J gene lost 3 bases, with 5 bases spanning the gap. Germline-derived CDR1 and CDR2 are DFQATT and SNEGSKA (reference sequence). The CDR3 is 11 amino acids. The CDR3 nucleotides read TGCAGTGCTAGGGAGGACACTGAAGCTTTCTTT. Encoded protein: CSAREDTEAFF.

This chain uses TRBV30 with TRBJ1-3; D is unclear. Trimming cost V 0 bases and J 0 bases, with 12 bases left between them. The CDR3 is 16 amino acids. The germline gives CDR1 GTSNPN, CDR2 SVGIG (reference sequence). This chain's CDR3 is CAWSVLKGVSGNTIYF. CDR3 coding DNA: TGTGCCTGGAGTGTACTAAAGGGTGTCTCTGGAAACACCATATATTTT.

This sequence joins TRBV12-3 or TRBV12-4 and TRBJ2-1, with D possibly called TRBD1 or TRBD2 (5 bases each). The CDR3 is 13 amino acids. V lost 1 base and J 8 bases, leaving 9 bases between the germline ends. CDR3 nucleotide sequence: TGTGCCAGCAGTTTAGGACTGGGGGATGAGCAGTTCTTC. Translation: CASSLGLGDEQFF.

The rearrangement links TRBV7-4 to TRBJ1-1, with unresolved D. V gave up 3 bases and J gave up 1 base, with 6 bases separating them. CDR1 and CDR2 (germline): SGHVT, SQSDAQ. The CDR3 spans 13 residues. The CDR3, as DNA: TGTGCCAGCAGCTTCGGCTGGAACACTGAAGCTTTCTTT. Its translation is CASSFGWNTEAFF.

This chain uses TRBV12-3 or TRBV12-4 with TRBJ2-1; 7 nucleotides agree with TRBD1. The J segment lost 10 bases and the V segment lost 5 bases, leaving 5 bases of the junction unmatched. The CDR3 is made up of 12 amino acids. CDR3 residues: CASSPDRAEQFF. The CDR3 DNA follows: TGTGCCAGCAGTCCCGACAGGGCCGAGCAGTTCTTC.

The rearrangement joins TRBV28 to TRBJ2-5; 9 bases are a match to TRBD2. J gave up 5 bases and V 5 bases, and 12 bases lay outside the gene matches. CDR1 MDHEN and CDR2 SYDVKM come from the germline V gene. The CDR3 spans 16 residues. The CDR3 nucleotides are TGTGCCAGCAGTCCCATAGCGGGGGATGGGGAGGAGACCCAGTACTTC. It encodes CASSPIAGDGEETQYF.

The chain links TRBV7-9 to TRBJ2-7, with 10 nucleotides matching TRBD2. The CDR3 has 15 residues. With V trimmed by 6 bases and J by 3 bases, 8 bases remained unmatched. In germline, CDR1 is SEHNR, CDR2 FQNEAQ (reference sequence). The DNA for the CDR3 is TGTGCCAGCAGTTCTACTAGCGGGGCGGTCTACGAGCAGTACTTC. This encodes CASSSTSGAVYEQYF.

The gene calls are TRBV5-1 and TRBJ2-7; no clear D gene. The CDR3 runs to 12 residues. Germline CDR1 SGHRS, CDR2 YFSETQ. V shed 1 base and J shed 6 bases, with 8 bases lying between them. DNA for the CDR3: TGCGCCAGCAGCTTGTACCGGGTCGAGCAGTACTTC. Protein product: CASSLYRVEQYF.

The gene calls are TRBV3-1 (or the pseudogene TRBV3-2) and TRBJ2-2; D is unresolved. The CDR3 totals 16 residues. Between the trimmed V and J ends, which lost 5 bases and 1 base, there was a span of 14 bases. Germline V CDR1 and CDR2: LGHDT, YNNKEL (reference sequence). DNA for the CDR3: TGTGCCAGCAGCGAACTTGGAACAAAGAACACCGGGGAGCTGTTTTTT. As protein: CASSELGTKNTGELFF.